This T cell receptor (beta chain) was retrieved from a study of blood T cell repertoires in COVID-19. Study-level information: Italy, Spain and the United States were the sources of the convalescent and acute COVID-19 samples. T cells, B-cell-depleted T cells, or PBMCs supplied cDNA or gDNA.

Under the authors' procedure: Amplification of reference gene primers was used by the study to estimate nucleated cell counts. TCRdb's copy holds only in-frame clones and misses some; the assay was immunoSEQ multiplex PCR. That table gives V, J and clone size, and the DNA gave D and trimming. There are roughly 120,000 clones in the sample; under 90% occur only once, and 10% to 15% lies in the top ten. CDR1 is SGHNT and CDR2 is YYREEE in the germline V gene (reference sequence). CDR3 length: 14 amino acids. Trimming shortened V by 0 bases and J by 4 bases, and 7 bases separated the two germline ends. The sequenced sample consisted of peripheral blood. The receptor comes from an older woman with acute or convalescent COVID-19. The chain couples TRBV5-4 to TRBJ2-2, with D possibly matching TRBD1 (5 bases). This CDR3 is CASSLARATGELFF. The CDR3 DNA follows: TGTGCCAGCAGCTTGGCCAGGGCCACCGGGGAGCTGTTTTTT.